A single sample is the source of the 2 T cell receptor beta chains below, sequenced in a study of memory CD4+ T cells and cytomegalovirus serostatus. Here immunoSEQ multiplex PCR was the method, and the copy in TCRdb shows in-frame clones only, minus some. The top ten clones hold 2.6% of a sample with 70,000 to 90,000 clones, 60% to 80% of them seen once. Single viable CD3+CD4+CD8-CD45RO+ cells were sorted as the memory CD4+ T cells. Sequencing was carried out using memory CD4+ T cells from blood. These receptors came from an adult in good health and CMV-seropositive.

CDR3: CASSVGRVSTEAFF. The CDR3 DNA sequence: TGTGCCAGCAGCGTAGGGCGGGTGTCCACTGAAGCTTTCTTT. This chain links TRBV9 with TRBJ1-1; D remains ambiguous. There are 14 residues in the CDR3. Germline CDR1 SGDLS, CDR2 YYNGEE. Trimming stripped 0 bases from V and 4 bases from J, with 10 bases between.

This chain joins TRBV2 and TRBJ1-2, with D hard to call. Trimming removed 5 bases at V and 4 bases at J, with 14 bases between. Germline values: CDR1 SNHLY, CDR2 FYNNEI. This CDR3 has 14 amino acids. CDR3 sequence (DNA): TGTGCCAGCAGTCTTTGGTCTGGAGGCTATGGCTACACCTTC. Protein product: CASSLWSGGYGYTF.